These 15 T cell receptor beta chains came from one sample sequenced in a study of beta chain features in type 1 diabetes (dated 2018 in TCRdb). Receptor amplification or capture employed the immunoSEQ multiplex PCR assay. The High Capacity cDNA Reverse Transcription Kit was used to reverse transcribe all of the isolated RNA, meaning that expressed TCRB transcripts were what got sequenced. TCRdb re-hosts the immuneACCESS table, in-frame sequences only. Its copies lack some clones; in the studies checked, an unresolved V gene accounts for under half of them, and the cause for the rest is not known. The sample contains a few hundred thousand clones, approximately 28% of them found a single time. The top ten hold more than 0.055% of the sample. Material: naive CD4+ T cells from blood. The cell subset or site label, as the study defines it: true naive CD4+ T cells. Receptors originate from a man aged 18 to 30 in good health.

The genes are TRBV5-4 and TRBJ2-1; maybe TRBD2 (6 bases). This CDR3 comprises 13 residues. Per germline, CDR1 SGHNT and CDR2 YYREEE (reference sequence). V lost 5 bases, J lost 4 bases, and 10 bases lay in between. CDR3 in amino acids: CASRASAYNEQFF. Written as DNA, the CDR3 is TGTGCCAGCAGGGCTAGCGCATACAATGAGCAGTTCTTC.

V is TRBV29-1 and J is TRBJ2-1, with D maybe TRBD2 (5 bases). V was cut by 3 bases and J by 5 bases, with 14 bases left in between. This CDR3 has 14 residues. Germline V gives CDR1 SQVTM, CDR2 ANQGSEA. The DNA for the CDR3 is TGCAGCGTTGATCCCGAGGGCCTTGACAATGAGCAGTTCTTC. This codes for CSVDPEGLDNEQFF.

V gene TRBV30 combines with J gene TRBJ2-5; a weak D match, TRBD1 (5 bases). Germline loops: CDR1 GTSNPN, CDR2 SVGIG (reference sequence). CDR3 length equals 13 residues. V was trimmed by 0 bases and J by 4 bases, leaving 9 bases between them. For the CDR3, the DNA is TGTGCCTGGAGTGTAGGGGTTCGAGAGACCCAGTACTTC. This sequence encodes CAWSVGVRETQYF.

This clone has just a few counts. This chain uses TRBV4-3 with TRBJ2-1; 16 bases align to TRBD2. Germline-derived CDR1 and CDR2 are LGHNA and YSLEER. The CDR3 has 17 residues. V lost 1 base, J lost 5 bases, and 2 bases stayed unmatched. The chain's CDR3 is CASSQVGTSGRDNEQFF. CDR3 DNA: TGCGCCAGCAGCCAAGTCGGGACTAGCGGGAGGGACAATGAGCAGTTCTTC.

This clone was seen more than once but under ten times. The V gene is TRBV9, the J gene TRBJ1-1, with D uncertain. V was pared by 0 bases and J by 3 bases, with 9 bases between. This CDR3 spans 14 amino acids. CDR1 SGDLS and CDR2 YYNGEE come from the germline V gene. CDR3 in DNA: TGTGCCAGCAGCGTAGGGGCCCAGTACACTGAAGCTTTCTTT. This sequence encodes CASSVGAQYTEAFF.

The chain links TRBV29-1 to TRBJ1-2; D is possibly TRBD1 (5 bases). There are 14 residues in the CDR3. The V end lost 5 bases, the J end lost 4 bases, and 17 bases lay between the germline ends. Germline lookup yields CDR1 SQVTM and CDR2 ANQGSEA. Written as DNA, the CDR3 is TGCAGCGTTCCCGTTGCAGGGTACGGCTATGGCTACACCTTC. Its translation: CSVPVAGYGYGYTF. Combining the CDR3 with reference TRBV29-1 and TRBJ1-2 gives the whole variable domain SAVISQKPSRDICQRGTSLTIQCQVDSQVTMMFWYRQQPGQSLTLIATANQGSEATYESGFVIDKFPISRPNLTFSTLTVSNMSPEDSSIYLCSVPVAGYGYGYTFGSGTRLTVV.

This clone was seen a handful of times. In DNA, the CDR3 is TGCGCCAGCAGCCAAGGAGGGAGCTCCTACAATGAGCAGTTCTTC. This gives the protein CASSQGGSSYNEQFF. The chain is built from TRBV4-3 and TRBJ2-1, with D possibly TRBD2 on 5 matching bases. V lost 1 base and J 0 bases, leaving 7 bases between the germline ends. The CDR3 totals 15 residues. Per the germline V gene, CDR1 is LGHNA and CDR2 is YSLEER.

Only one count was recorded for this clone. V and J are TRBV14 and TRBJ2-7, with a weak D call TRBD2 (5 bases). Germline values: CDR1 SGHDN, CDR2 FVKESK. The CDR3 runs 14 residues. Trimming shortened V by 1 base and J by 7 bases, and 14 bases separated the two germline ends. DNA of the CDR3: TGTGCCAGCAGCCAAGTTGGTGCGGGCGAAGAGCAGTACTTC. It encodes CASSQVGAGEEQYF.

The V call is TRBV25-1, the J call TRBJ2-7, with TRBD1 matching 7 bases. Germline values: CDR1 MGHDK, CDR2 SYGVNS. This CDR3 is built from 15 residues. V lost 3 bases, J lost 0 bases, and 5 bases stayed unmatched. The DNA for the CDR3 is TGTGCCAGCAGTGATAAGGGGGACAGCTCCTACGAGCAGTACTTC. Protein sequence: CASSDKGDSSYEQYF.

The rearrangement links TRBV9 to TRBJ2-2; D unresolved. V was shortened by 0 bases and J by 3 bases, with 6 bases between the two germline ends. This CDR3 has 14 amino acids. The germline CDR1 and CDR2 sequences are SGDLS and YYNGEE. The CDR3 loop is CASSVASHTGELFF. The CDR3 DNA follows: TGTGCCAGCAGCGTAGCCAGCCACACCGGGGAGCTGTTTTTT.

The chain joins TRBV30 to TRBJ2-5, with D perhaps TRBD1 (5 bases). Between the trimmed V and J ends, which lost 4 bases and 5 bases, there was a span of 17 bases. Germline V gene sequence: CDR1 GTSNPN, CDR2 SVGIG (reference sequence). The CDR3 extends over 14 amino acids. CDR3 nucleotide sequence: TGTGCCTGGATTTGGGGCAGGTCGAGGGAGACCCAGTACTTC. This gives the protein CAWIWGRSRETQYF. Full variable domain (rest looked up from reference TRBV30 and TRBJ2-5): SQTIHQWPATLVQPVGSPLSLECTVEGTSNPNLYWYRQAAGRGLQLLFYSVGIGQISSEVPQNLSASRPQDRQFILSSKKLLLSDSGFYLCAWIWGRSRETQYFGPGTRLLVL.

V gene TRBV30 combines with J gene TRBJ1-3; D remains ambiguous. Germline V lookup: CDR1 GTSNPN, CDR2 SVGIG (reference sequence). The CDR3 is 13 residues long. Trimming took 4 bases from V and 0 from J, leaving 7 bases between them. CDR3 DNA: TGTGCCTGGACTGTGTACTCTGGAAACACCATATATTTT. As protein: CAWTVYSGNTIYF. Looking up the rest from reference TRBV30 and TRBJ1-3 gives the full variable domain: SQTIHQWPATLVQPVGSPLSLECTVEGTSNPNLYWYRQAAGRGLQLLFYSVGIGQISSEVPQNLSASRPQDRQFILSSKKLLLSDSGFYLCAWTVYSGNTIYFGEGSWLTVV.

This clone turned up a few times. At the DNA level, this CDR3 is encoded by other sequences in the same sample as well. This chain links TRBV7-9 with TRBJ2-5; TRBD1 might be the D (6 bases). Germline lookup yields CDR1 SEHNR and CDR2 FQNEAQ (reference sequence). The CDR3 loop spans 14 amino acids. With 5 bases removed from V and 0 bases from J, the gap between germline ends came to 10 bases. CDR3 sequence reads: CASSLTGYQETQYF. CDR3 coding DNA: TGTGCCAGCAGCCTAACAGGGTACCAAGAGACCCAGTACTTC.

V is TRBV5-4 and J is TRBJ2-3; D is undetermined. Trimming cost V 1 base and J 6 bases, with 3 bases left between them. The CDR3 sequence is 11 residues long. Per the germline V gene, CDR1 is SGHNT and CDR2 is YYREEE (reference sequence). CDR3 in DNA: TGTGCCAGCAGCTTGTCGGATACGCAGTATTTT. Residues: CASSLSDTQYF.

This chain uses TRBV12-5 with TRBJ2-5; D unresolved. The germline CDR1 and CDR2 sequences are LGHNT and FRNRAP. The CDR3 is made up of 14 amino acids. With 4 bases removed from V and 7 bases from J, the gap between germline ends came to 16 bases. CDR3 sequence (DNA): TGTGCTAGTGGTTCCCCGGTCCTCGGTGGGACCCAGTACTTC. Amino acids: CASGSPVLGGTQYF.